Sequencing of this TCR beta chain was carried out in a study of T cell responses to AZD1222 COVID-19 vaccine. Profiling relied on immunoSEQ multiplex PCR, and the TCRdb table lists in-frame clones only, not all of them. Here the sample spans 65,000 to 85,000 clones, approximately 81% being singletons. V lost 1 base and J 7 bases, leaving 8 bases between the germline ends. There are 13 residues in the CDR3. CDR1 is SGHAT, CDR2 FQNNGV, per germline. This clone has just one count. Sequencing was performed on peripheral blood, taken on day 0 of AZD1222 vaccination. The receptor's source is an adult in good health. The rearrangement joins TRBV11-2 to TRBJ1-5; the D is unclear. The CDR3 DNA sequence: TGTGCCAGCAGCTTAGGGGCCGGGCAGCCCCAGCATTTT. Translation gives CASSLGAGQPQHF.